This T cell receptor (beta chain) was retrieved from a study of shared clonotypes between healthy human individuals. For every subset, genomic DNA was evenly distributed across several immunoSEQ plates. Data came from immunoSEQ multiplex PCR; TCRdb stores just in-frame clones and leaves some out. The data show roughly 1 million clones, approximately 80% seen once. As regards this clone: Its antigen is currently unknown.

Germline V gene lookup returns CDR1 SGHTA and CDR2 FQGTGA. The CDR3 loop spans 17 amino acids. V lost 3 bases and J lost 5; bases outside the gene matches: 10. Points from the study as a whole: In contrast to clonotypes shared by all four donors, non-shared clonotypes had lower generation probabilities. Of the naive CD4 clonotypes, roughly 5% were shared across four donors. Rarefaction exposed incomplete sorted-subset sequencing despite large depth.

Sequenced sample: memory CD4+ T cells from PBMCs. Specified subset: CD45RA-negative fraction. The sequence derives from a man aged 18-30 years in good health. Some clones in this sample may be carry-over from other donors' samples. The chain combines TRBV7-3 with TRBJ2-3; 11 nucleotides agree with TRBD1. The CDR3 region is CASSLSPAGTGGDTQYF. The DNA for the CDR3 is TGTGCCAGCAGCTTGTCCCCCGCCGGGACAGGGGGAGATACGCAGTATTTT.